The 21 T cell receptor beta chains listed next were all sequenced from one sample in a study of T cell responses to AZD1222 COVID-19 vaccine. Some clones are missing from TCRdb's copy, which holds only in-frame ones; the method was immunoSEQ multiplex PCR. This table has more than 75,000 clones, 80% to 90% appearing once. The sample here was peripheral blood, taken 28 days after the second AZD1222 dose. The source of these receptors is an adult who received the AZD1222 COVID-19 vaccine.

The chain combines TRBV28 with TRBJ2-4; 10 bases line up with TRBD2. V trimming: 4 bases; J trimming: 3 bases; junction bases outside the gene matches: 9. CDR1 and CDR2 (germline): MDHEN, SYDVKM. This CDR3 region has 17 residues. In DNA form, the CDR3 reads TGTGCCAGCAGTTCTCCAGCGGGAGGGCCTGACAAAAACATTCAGTACTTC. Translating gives CASSSPAGGPDKNIQYF.

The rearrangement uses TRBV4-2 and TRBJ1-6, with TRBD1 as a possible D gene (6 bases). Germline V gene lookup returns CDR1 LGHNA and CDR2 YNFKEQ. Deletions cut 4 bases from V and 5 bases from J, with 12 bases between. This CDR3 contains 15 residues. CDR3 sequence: CASSPGGQNNSPLHF. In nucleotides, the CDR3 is TGTGCCAGCAGCCCGGGGGGGCAAAATAATTCACCCCTCCACTTT.

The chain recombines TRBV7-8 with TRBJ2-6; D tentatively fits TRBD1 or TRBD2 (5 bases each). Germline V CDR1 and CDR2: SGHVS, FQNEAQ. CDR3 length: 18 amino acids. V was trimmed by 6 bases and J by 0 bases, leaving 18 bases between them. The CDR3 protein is CASRPKGRMISGANVLTF. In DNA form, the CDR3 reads TGTGCCAGCAGGCCAAAGGGACGGATGATCTCTGGGGCCAACGTCCTGACTTTC.

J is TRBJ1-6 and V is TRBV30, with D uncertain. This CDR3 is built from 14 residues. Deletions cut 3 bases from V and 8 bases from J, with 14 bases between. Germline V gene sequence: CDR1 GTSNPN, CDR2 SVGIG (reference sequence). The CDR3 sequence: CAWSRRVLDSPLHF. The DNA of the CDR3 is TGTGCCTGGAGCAGGCGGGTGTTAGATTCACCCCTCCACTTT.

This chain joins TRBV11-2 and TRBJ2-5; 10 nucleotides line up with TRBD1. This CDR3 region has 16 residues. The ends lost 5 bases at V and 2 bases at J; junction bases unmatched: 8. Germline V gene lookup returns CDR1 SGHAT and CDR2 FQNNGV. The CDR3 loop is CASSRRDRGRQETQYF. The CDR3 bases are TGTGCCAGCAGCCGCCGGGACAGGGGACGGCAAGAGACCCAGTACTTC.

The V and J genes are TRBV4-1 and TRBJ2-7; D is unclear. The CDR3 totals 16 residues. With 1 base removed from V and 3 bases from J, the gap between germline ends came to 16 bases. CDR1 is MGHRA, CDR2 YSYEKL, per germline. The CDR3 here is CASSQGVGRTGYEQYF. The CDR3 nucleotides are TGCGCCAGCAGCCAAGGGGTGGGCCGGACGGGCTACGAGCAGTACTTC.

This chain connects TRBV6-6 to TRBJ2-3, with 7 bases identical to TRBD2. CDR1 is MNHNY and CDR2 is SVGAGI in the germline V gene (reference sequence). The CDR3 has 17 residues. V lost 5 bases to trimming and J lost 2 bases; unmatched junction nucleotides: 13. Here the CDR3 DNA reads TGTGCCAGCAGTCCCCTGGGAGGGGCGGGGAACACAGATACGCAGTATTTT. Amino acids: CASSPLGGAGNTDTQYF.

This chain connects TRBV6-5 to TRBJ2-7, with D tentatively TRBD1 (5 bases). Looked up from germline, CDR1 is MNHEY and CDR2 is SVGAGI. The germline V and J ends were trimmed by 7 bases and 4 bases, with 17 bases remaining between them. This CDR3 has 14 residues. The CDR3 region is CASKQAGSRYEQYF. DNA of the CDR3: TGTGCCAGCAAACAGGCTGGGTCTAGATACGAGCAGTACTTC.

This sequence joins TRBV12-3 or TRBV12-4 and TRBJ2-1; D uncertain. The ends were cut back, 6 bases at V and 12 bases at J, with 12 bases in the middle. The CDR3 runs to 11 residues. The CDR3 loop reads CASRERYWQFF. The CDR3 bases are TGTGCCAGCAGAGAGAGGTATTGGCAGTTCTTC.

This CDR3 is CASSQTGDYTGELFF. In DNA form, the CDR3 reads TGCGCCAGCAGCCAAACAGGGGACTACACCGGGGAGCTGTTTTTT. This chain links TRBV4-3 with TRBJ2-2; the D gene is possibly TRBD1 (7 bases). This CDR3 comprises 15 residues. Germline V gene lookup returns CDR1 LGHNA and CDR2 YSLEER. The V end lost 2 bases, the J end lost 3 bases, and 10 bases lay between the germline ends.

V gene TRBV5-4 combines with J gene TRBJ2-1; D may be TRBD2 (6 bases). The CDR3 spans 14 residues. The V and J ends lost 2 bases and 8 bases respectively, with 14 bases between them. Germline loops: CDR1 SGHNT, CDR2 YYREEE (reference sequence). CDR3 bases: TGTGCCAGCAGCTTTTGGACTACATTGCATGAGCAGTTCTTC. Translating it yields CASSFWTTLHEQFF. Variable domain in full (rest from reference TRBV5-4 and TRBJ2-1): ETGVTQSPTHLIKTRGQQVTLRCSSQSGHNTVSWYQQALGQGPQFIFQYYREEENGRGNFPPRFSGLQFPNYSSELNVNALELDDSALYLCASSFWTTLHEQFFGPGTRLTVL.

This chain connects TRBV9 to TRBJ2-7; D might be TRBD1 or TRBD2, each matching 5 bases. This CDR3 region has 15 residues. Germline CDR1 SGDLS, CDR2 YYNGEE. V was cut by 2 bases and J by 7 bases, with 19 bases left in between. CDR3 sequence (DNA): TGTGCCAGCAGCGTGGGTGGGGCAGGAGGCCTGGAGCAGTACTTC. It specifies CASSVGGAGGLEQYF.

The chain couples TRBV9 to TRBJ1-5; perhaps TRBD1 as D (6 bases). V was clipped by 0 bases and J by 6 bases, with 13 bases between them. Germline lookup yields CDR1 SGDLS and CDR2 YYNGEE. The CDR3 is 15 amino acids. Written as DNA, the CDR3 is TGTGCCAGCAGCGTAGAGGCAGGGGTCAGTCAGCCCCAGCATTTT. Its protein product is CASSVEAGVSQPQHF.

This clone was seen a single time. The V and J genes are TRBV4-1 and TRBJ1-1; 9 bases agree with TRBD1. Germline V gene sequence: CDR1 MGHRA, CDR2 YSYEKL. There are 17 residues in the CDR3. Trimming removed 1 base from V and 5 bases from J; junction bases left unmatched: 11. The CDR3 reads CASSQGLAGQGRTEAFF. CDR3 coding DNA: TGCGCCAGCAGCCAAGGGTTAGCGGGACAGGGTAGGACTGAAGCTTTCTTT.

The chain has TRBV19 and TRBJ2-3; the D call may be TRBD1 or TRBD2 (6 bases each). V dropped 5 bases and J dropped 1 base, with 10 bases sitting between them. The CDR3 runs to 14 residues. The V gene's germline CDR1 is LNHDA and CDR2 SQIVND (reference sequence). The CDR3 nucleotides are TGTGCCAGTAGTTGGGGGGCTGGCACAGATACGCAGTATTTT. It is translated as CASSWGAGTDTQYF.

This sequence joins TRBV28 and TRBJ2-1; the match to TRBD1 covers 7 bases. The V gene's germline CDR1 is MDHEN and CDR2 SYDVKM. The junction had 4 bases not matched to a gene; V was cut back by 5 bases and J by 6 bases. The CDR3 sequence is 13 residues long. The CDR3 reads CASSPTGLNEQFF. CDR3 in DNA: TGTGCCAGCAGTCCGACAGGGCTCAATGAGCAGTTCTTC.

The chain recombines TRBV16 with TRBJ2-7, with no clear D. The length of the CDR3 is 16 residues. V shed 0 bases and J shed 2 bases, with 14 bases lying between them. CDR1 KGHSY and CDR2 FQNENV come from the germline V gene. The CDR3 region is CASSQSHPRIPYEQYF. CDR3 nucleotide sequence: TGTGCCAGCAGCCAATCCCATCCCAGGATCCCCTACGAGCAGTACTTC. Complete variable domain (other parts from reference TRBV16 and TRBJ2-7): GEEVAQTPKHLVRGEGQKAKLYCAPIKGHSYVFWYQQVLKNEFKFLISFQNENVFDETGMPKERFSAKCLPNSPCSLEIQATKLEDSAVYFCASSQSHPRIPYEQYFGPGTRLTVT.

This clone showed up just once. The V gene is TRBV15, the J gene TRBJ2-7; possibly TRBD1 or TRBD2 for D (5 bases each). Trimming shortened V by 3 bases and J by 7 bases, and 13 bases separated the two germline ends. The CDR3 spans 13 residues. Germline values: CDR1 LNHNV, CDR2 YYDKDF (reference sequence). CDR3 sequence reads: CATSRDGGREQYF. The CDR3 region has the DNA TGTGCCACCAGCAGGGATGGGGGTCGAGAGCAGTACTTC. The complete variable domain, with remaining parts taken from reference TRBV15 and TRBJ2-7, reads DAMVIQNPRYQVTQFGKPVTLSCSQTLNHNVMYWYQQKSSQAPKLLFHYYDKDFNNEADTPDNFQSRRPNTSFCFLDIRSPGLGDTAMYLCATSRDGGREQYFGPGTRLTVT.

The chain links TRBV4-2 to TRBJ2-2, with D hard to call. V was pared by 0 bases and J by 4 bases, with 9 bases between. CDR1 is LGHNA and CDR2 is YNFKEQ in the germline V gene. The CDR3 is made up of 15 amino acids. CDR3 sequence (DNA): TGTGCCAGCAGCCAAGAAAATGGGATCACCGGGGAGCTGTTTTTT. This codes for CASSQENGITGELFF.

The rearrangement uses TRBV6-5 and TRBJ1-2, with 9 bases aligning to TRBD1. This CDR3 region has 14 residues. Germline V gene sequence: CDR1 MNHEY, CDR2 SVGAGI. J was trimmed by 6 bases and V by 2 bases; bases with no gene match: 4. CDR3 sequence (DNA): TGTGCCAGCAGTTACCACCGGGACAGGGATGGCTACACCTTC. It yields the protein CASSYHRDRDGYTF.

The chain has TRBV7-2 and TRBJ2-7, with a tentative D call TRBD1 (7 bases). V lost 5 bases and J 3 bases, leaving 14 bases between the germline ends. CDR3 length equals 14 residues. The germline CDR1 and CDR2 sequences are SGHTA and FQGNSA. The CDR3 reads CASSPGDSRYEQYF. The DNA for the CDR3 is TGTGCCAGCAGCCCGGGGGACAGCCGCTACGAGCAGTACTTC.